This is a list of T cell receptor beta chains from one sample in a study of blood T cell repertoires in COVID-19. Profiling relied on immunoSEQ multiplex PCR, and the TCRdb table lists in-frame clones only, not all of them. The sample lists about 240,000 clones, approximately 80% occurring once. Sample: peripheral blood. Receptor source: a woman of 80 years or more with acute or convalescent COVID-19. Each CDR3 is given with its conserved first and last residue. Fields, in order: V gene, clone size, J gene, D gene, CDR3 DNA, CDR3 protein. A D gene is named only where the DNA matches it firmly. Clone sizes are given selectively: once, few, many, or a class where the clone is expanded.

TRBV2	NA	TRBJ2-7	TRBD1	TGTGCCAGCAGCCTGACAGGGATTTACGAGCAGTACTTC	CASSLTGIYEQYF
TRBV18	NA	TRBJ1-1	NA	TGTGCCAGCTCACCAATCGTTCAGATTATGAACACTGAAGCTTTCTTT	CASSPIVQIMNTEAFF
TRBV3-1/TRBV3-2	NA	TRBJ2-5	NA	TGTGCCAGCAGCGGCCCTGCACAGCTGCAAGAGACCCAGTACTTC	CASSGPAQLQETQYF
TRBV18	NA	TRBJ2-7	TRBD2	TGTGCCAGCTCGGGGACTAGCGGTCCCTACGAGCAGTACTTC	CASSGTSGPYEQYF
TRBV11-2	NA	TRBJ2-1	NA	TGTGCCAGCAGCAGCCGAGGGCAGGCTGATGAGCAGTTCTTC	CASSSRGQADEQFF
TRBV7-3	NA	TRBJ2-6	TRBD1	TGTGCCAGCAGCCAGAGAGGGGGCGGATCCTCTGGGGCCAACGTCCTGACTTTC	CASSQRGGGSSGANVLTF
TRBV27	NA	TRBJ1-6	NA	TGTGCCAGCAGTTTGCTCCAGGGGTCTCCCCCCCTCCACTTT	CASSLLQGSPPLHF
TRBV28	once	TRBJ1-5	NA	TGTGCCAGCCTTCCCGGGGGACAGCCCCAGCATTTT	CASLPGGQPQHF
TRBV5-1	NA	TRBJ1-6	NA	TGCGCCAGCAGCTTGGCCATCGGTGCAGGAAAGAATTCACCCCTCCACTTT	CASSLAIGAGKNSPLHF
TRBV2	NA	TRBJ2-2	NA	TGTGCCAGCAGTACAATTACCGGGGAGCTGTTTTTT	CASSTITGELFF
TRBV7-9	NA	TRBJ1-1	NA	TGTGCCAGCAGCTTAGGCGCCTCGAACACTGAAGCTTTCTTT	CASSLGASNTEAFF
TRBV19	NA	TRBJ1-4	NA	TGTGCCAGTAGTATGGTGACTGGGAGTGAAAAACTGTTTTTT	CASSMVTGSEKLFF
TRBV3-1/TRBV3-2	NA	TRBJ2-2	NA	TGTGCCAGCAGCCACCCCTCGGTGGGGGCGTGGGACACCGGGGAGCTGTTTTTT	CASSHPSVGAWDTGELFF
TRBV18	NA	TRBJ2-1	TRBD1	TGTGCCAGCTCACGCGTCGGGACAGTAGGAAACGATGAGCAGTTCTTC	CASSRVGTVGNDEQFF
TRBV3-1/TRBV3-2	NA	TRBJ1-5	TRBD1	TGTGCCAGCAGTCGCGGACAGGGGGCCTTTCAGCCCCAGCATTTT	CASSRGQGAFQPQHF
TRBV7-3	NA	TRBJ2-2	TRBD1	TGTGCCAGCAGCTTAGGACAGGGGTACGGGGAGCTGTTTTTT	CASSLGQGYGELFF
TRBV24-1	medium-sized	TRBJ1-1	TRBD1	TGTGCCACCAGTGATTCAAAGTCCGGGACAGGGGTTGACACTGAAGCTTTCTTT	CATSDSKSGTGVDTEAFF
TRBV5-1	few	TRBJ1-3	TRBD1	TGCGCCAGCAGCTTGGGACAGGGAACAGGAAACACCATATATTTT	CASSLGQGTGNTIYF
TRBV7-9	once	TRBJ1-4	NA	TGTGCCAGCAGCTTTGGGCAAAGGGAAAAACTGTTTTTT	CASSFGQREKLFF
TRBV7-2	NA	TRBJ1-5	NA	TGTGCCAGCAGCTTATACAGGGACGAGCCCCAGCATTTT	CASSLYRDEPQHF
TRBV5-1	NA	TRBJ2-1	TRBD2	TGCGCCAGCAGCTTCGGCGGGGGGCCCTCCTACAATGAGCAGTTCTTC	CASSFGGGPSYNEQFF
TRBV5-1	NA	TRBJ1-1	TRBD1	TGCGCCAGCAGCCGCGACAGGGGGCGGACTGAAGCTTTCTTT	CASSRDRGRTEAFF
TRBV12-3/TRBV12-4	NA	TRBJ1-2	NA	TGTGCCAGCACTAGTGATCCCTATTCCGGCTACACCTTC	CASTSDPYSGYTF
TRBV6-5	NA	TRBJ1-1	NA	TGTGCCAGCGGCAGGAACACTGAAGCTTTCTTT	CASGRNTEAFF
TRBV28	NA	TRBJ1-2	TRBD1	TGTGCCACCCAGGGAAGACAGGGGGTACATCCCTTC	CATQGRQGVHPF
TRBV7-3	NA	TRBJ2-6	TRBD2	TGTGCCAGCAGCACGGGGGAGGGTAGAAGTGGGGCCAACGTCCTGACTTTC	CASSTGEGRSGANVLTF
TRBV6-5	NA	TRBJ1-1	TRBD1	TGTGCCAGCAGTTACTCGGGGACAGGCGAAGCTTTCTTT	CASSYSGTGEAFF
TRBV19	NA	TRBJ2-1	NA	TGTGCCAGTAGTATAGAGGCTAGCGTGGGAGGTGAGCAGTTCTTC	CASSIEASVGGEQFF
TRBV19	NA	TRBJ1-2	TRBD1	TGTGCCACTGGGACAGGGGGCCGGGATGGCTACACCTTC	CATGTGGRDGYTF
TRBV19	NA	TRBJ1-6	NA	TGTGCCACTTCAACACTGGGCACGATAAATTCACCCCTCCACTTT	CATSTLGTINSPLHF
TRBV5-1	NA	TRBJ1-3	TRBD1	TGCGCCAGCAGCCCGTTGACAGGGGACATTGGTGGAAACACCATATATTTT	CASSPLTGDIGGNTIYF
TRBV7-2	once	TRBJ1-3	NA	TGTGCCAGCAGCTTAGGGAGAGGGCCGGGGAACACCATATATTTT	CASSLGRGPGNTIYF
TRBV6-5	NA	TRBJ2-2	TRBD1	TGTGCCAGCAGCGACAGGGGGCGTGCCGGGGAGCTGTTTTTT	CASSDRGRAGELFF
TRBV6-1	NA	TRBJ1-1	NA	TGTGCCAGCAGTCCGCCGGGTTTAGAAGGAGCTTTCTTT	CASSPPGLEGAFF
TRBV5-1	NA	TRBJ2-3	NA	TGCGCCAGCAGCTCCGGGACTAGCACAGATACGCAGTATTTT	CASSSGTSTDTQYF